Listed below are T cell receptor beta chains from one sample, sequenced in a study of blood T cell repertoires in COVID-19. TCRdb keeps only in-frame clones here, not all; method: immunoSEQ multiplex PCR. Among about 42,000 clones listed, approximately 85% were seen once. Sequenced input: peripheral blood. The source of these receptors is a human donor in a cohort sampled during active COVID-19. Both conserved end residues are part of each CDR3. Fields, in order: D gene, V gene, J gene, clone size, CDR3 protein, CDR3 DNA. The D gene is left open where the match is weak. Size is stated for part of the rows, as once, few or many counts, or as a class when the clone is expanded.

d_gene: NA
v_gene: TRBV21-1
j_gene: TRBJ2-7
abundance: NA
CDR3aa: CASSKRKTSGFYEQYF
CDR3nt: TGTGCCAGCAGCAAAAGAAAGACTAGCGGCTTCTACGAGCAGTACTTC

d_gene: TRBD1
v_gene: TRBV18
j_gene: TRBJ1-5
abundance: NA
CDR3aa: CASSLGTEGNQPQHF
CDR3nt: TGTGCCAGCTCACTTGGGACAGAGGGGAATCAGCCCCAGCATTTT

d_gene: TRBD2
v_gene: TRBV7-7
j_gene: TRBJ2-5
abundance: NA
CDR3aa: CASSYSSGVGETQYF
CDR3nt: TGTGCTAGCAGCTATTCTAGCGGGGTGGGAGAGACCCAGTACTTC

d_gene: NA
v_gene: TRBV5-1
j_gene: TRBJ2-2
abundance: NA
CDR3aa: CASSWPDDGANTGELFF
CDR3nt: TGCGCCAGCAGCTGGCCTGATGACGGAGCGAACACCGGGGAGCTGTTTTTT

d_gene: TRBD2
v_gene: TRBV10-3
j_gene: TRBJ2-3
abundance: NA
CDR3aa: CAISASYTLASSTDTQYF
CDR3nt: TGTGCCATCAGTGCCTCCTATACACTAGCGTCTAGCACAGATACGCAGTATTTT

d_gene: TRBD1
v_gene: TRBV2
j_gene: TRBJ2-7
abundance: few
CDR3aa: CASSAHRGSSYEQYF
CDR3nt: TGTGCCAGCAGCGCACACAGGGGCTCCTCCTACGAGCAGTACTTC

d_gene: NA
v_gene: TRBV7-2
j_gene: TRBJ2-2
abundance: NA
CDR3aa: CASSLARGAATGELFF
CDR3nt: TGTGCCAGCAGCTTAGCGCGCGGGGCCGCTACCGGGGAGCTGTTTTTT

d_gene: NA
v_gene: TRBV28
j_gene: TRBJ1-1
abundance: NA
CDR3aa: CASSLTDHTEAFF
CDR3nt: TGTGCCAGCAGTTTAACTGATCACACTGAAGCTTTCTTT

d_gene: NA
v_gene: TRBV5-6
j_gene: TRBJ2-7
abundance: NA
CDR3aa: CASSSNLKGGYEQYF
CDR3nt: TGTGCCAGCAGCTCTAATCTAAAAGGGGGTTACGAGCAGTACTTC

d_gene: NA
v_gene: TRBV5-1
j_gene: TRBJ2-2
abundance: NA
CDR3aa: CASSPYPESGELFF
CDR3nt: TGCGCCAGCAGCCCTTATCCTGAGTCCGGGGAGCTGTTTTTT

d_gene: TRBD1
v_gene: TRBV18
j_gene: TRBJ2-1
abundance: NA
CDR3aa: CASSPFGQGAGNEQFF
CDR3nt: TGTGCCAGCTCACCGTTCGGGCAGGGGGCGGGCAATGAGCAGTTCTTC

d_gene: TRBD1
v_gene: TRBV19
j_gene: TRBJ1-5
abundance: NA
CDR3aa: CASSISGGLNQPQHF
CDR3nt: TGTGCCAGTAGTATCTCAGGGGGCCTAAATCAGCCCCAGCATTTT

d_gene: TRBD1
v_gene: TRBV3-1/TRBV3-2
j_gene: TRBJ1-3
abundance: NA
CDR3aa: CASSLRQGPSGNTIYF
CDR3nt: TGTGCCAGCAGCCTACGACAGGGTCCCTCTGGAAACACCATATATTTT

d_gene: TRBD2
v_gene: TRBV2
j_gene: TRBJ2-6
abundance: NA
CDR3aa: CASRFGLAGLSGANVLTF
CDR3nt: TGTGCCAGCCGTTTCGGACTAGCGGGTCTCTCTGGGGCCAACGTCCTGACTTTC

d_gene: TRBD1
v_gene: TRBV19
j_gene: TRBJ2-6
abundance: NA
CDR3aa: CASSRGKDRAGANVLTF
CDR3nt: TGTGCCAGTAGTAGGGGGAAGGACAGGGCCGGGGCCAACGTCCTGACTTTC

d_gene: NA
v_gene: TRBV2
j_gene: TRBJ1-4
abundance: NA
CDR3aa: CASSELRVINEKLFF
CDR3nt: TGTGCCAGCAGTGAGCTCAGGGTGATTAATGAAAAACTGTTTTTT

d_gene: TRBD1
v_gene: TRBV30
j_gene: TRBJ2-1
abundance: NA
CDR3aa: CAWNIHRGSYNEQFF
CDR3nt: TGTGCCTGGAACATTCACAGGGGCTCCTACAATGAGCAGTTCTTC

d_gene: NA
v_gene: TRBV7-2
j_gene: TRBJ2-1
abundance: NA
CDR3aa: CASSSRSNEQFF
CDR3nt: TGTGCCAGCAGCTCCCGCAGCAATGAGCAGTTCTTC

d_gene: NA
v_gene: TRBV19
j_gene: TRBJ1-2
abundance: NA
CDR3aa: CASFPGRASYGYTF
CDR3nt: TGTGCCAGTTTCCCCGGGAGGGCCTCCTATGGCTACACCTTC

d_gene: NA
v_gene: TRBV3-1/TRBV3-2
j_gene: TRBJ2-7
abundance: NA
CDR3aa: CASSIIRPFVLDEQYF
CDR3nt: TGTGCCAGCAGCATAATTCGTCCATTCGTGTTAGACGAGCAGTACTTC

d_gene: TRBD2
v_gene: TRBV9
j_gene: TRBJ2-7
abundance: NA
CDR3aa: CASSVEGGLAVHEQYF
CDR3nt: TGTGCCAGCAGCGTAGAGGGAGGACTAGCGGTCCACGAGCAGTACTTC

d_gene: NA
v_gene: TRBV7-2
j_gene: TRBJ2-7
abundance: NA
CDR3aa: CASSLRGSREQYF
CDR3nt: TGTGCCAGCAGCTTAAGGGGGTCTCGCGAGCAGTACTTC

d_gene: TRBD1
v_gene: TRBV6-5
j_gene: TRBJ1-6
abundance: once
CDR3aa: CASSYTTGGPNSPLHF
CDR3nt: TGTGCCAGCAGTTACACAACAGGGGGGCCTAATTCACCCCTCCACTTT

d_gene: NA
v_gene: TRBV10-1
j_gene: TRBJ1-1
abundance: once
CDR3aa: CASSQGRNTEAFF
CDR3nt: TGCGCCAGCAGTCAGGGTCGGAACACTGAAGCTTTCTTT

d_gene: TRBD1
v_gene: TRBV4-1
j_gene: TRBJ2-4
abundance: NA
CDR3aa: CASSQDQSIGTASYKNIQYF
CDR3nt: TGCGCCAGCAGCCAAGATCAAAGCATTGGGACAGCTTCTTACAAAAACATTCAGTACTTC

d_gene: NA
v_gene: TRBV27
j_gene: TRBJ1-2
abundance: few
CDR3aa: CASSPSRTAGYTF
CDR3nt: TGTGCCAGCAGTCCCTCTCGGACAGCAGGCTACACCTTC

d_gene: NA
v_gene: TRBV18
j_gene: TRBJ2-5
abundance: NA
CDR3aa: CASSLEETQYF
CDR3nt: TGTGCCAGCTCACTAGAAGAGACCCAGTACTTC

d_gene: NA
v_gene: TRBV14
j_gene: TRBJ1-2
abundance: NA
CDR3aa: CASSQDSSSVYGYTF
CDR3nt: TGTGCCAGCAGCCAAGATAGCTCGTCAGTCTATGGCTACACCTTC

d_gene: NA
v_gene: TRBV2
j_gene: TRBJ1-2
abundance: NA
CDR3aa: CASSETAYNYGYTF
CDR3nt: TGTGCCAGCAGTGAAACCGCCTATAACTATGGCTACACCTTC

d_gene: TRBD2
v_gene: TRBV28
j_gene: TRBJ2-7
abundance: once
CDR3aa: CASSPGGVPYEQYF
CDR3nt: TGTGCCAGCAGCCCGGGAGGGGTTCCCTACGAGCAGTACTTC

d_gene: NA
v_gene: TRBV7-2
j_gene: TRBJ1-6
abundance: NA
CDR3aa: CASSLEAGEYSPLHF
CDR3nt: TGTGCCAGCAGCTTAGAGGCAGGGGAGTATTCACCCCTCCACTTT

d_gene: NA
v_gene: TRBV5-5
j_gene: TRBJ2-3
abundance: NA
CDR3aa: CASSLPSERDTQYF
CDR3nt: TGTGCCAGCAGCCTGCCTAGTGAAAGGGATACGCAGTATTTT

d_gene: NA
v_gene: TRBV27
j_gene: TRBJ2-3
abundance: NA
CDR3aa: CATAIGGLSTDTQYF
CDR3nt: TGTGCCACCGCCATCGGGGGTCTGAGCACAGATACGCAGTATTTT

d_gene: NA
v_gene: TRBV19
j_gene: TRBJ1-1
abundance: NA
CDR3aa: CASSINGQGGTEAFF
CDR3nt: TGTGCCAGTAGTATAAACGGGCAGGGCGGCACTGAAGCTTTCTTT

d_gene: TRBD1
v_gene: TRBV9
j_gene: TRBJ2-6
abundance: NA
CDR3aa: CASSVGGQRANVLTF
CDR3nt: TGTGCCAGCAGCGTAGGGGGACAGAGGGCCAACGTCCTGACTTTC

d_gene: TRBD1
v_gene: TRBV6-5
j_gene: TRBJ2-7
abundance: NA
CDR3aa: CASRGTGVYEQYF
CDR3nt: TGTGCCAGCAGGGGGACAGGGGTCTACGAGCAGTACTTC

d_gene: NA
v_gene: TRBV10-3
j_gene: TRBJ2-2
abundance: NA
CDR3aa: CAISESSLRGRTGELFF
CDR3nt: TGTGCCATCAGTGAGTCGAGTCTCAGGGGACGGACCGGGGAGCTGTTTTTT

d_gene: TRBD1
v_gene: TRBV18
j_gene: TRBJ1-6
abundance: NA
CDR3aa: CASSSQGSPLHF
CDR3nt: TGTGCCAGCTCATCACAGGGGTCACCCCTCCACTTT

d_gene: TRBD1
v_gene: TRBV7-9
j_gene: TRBJ2-7
abundance: NA
CDR3aa: CASSPRDRGAYEQYF
CDR3nt: TGTGCCAGCAGCCCCAGGGACAGGGGTGCCTACGAGCAGTACTTC

d_gene: NA
v_gene: TRBV19
j_gene: TRBJ1-1
abundance: NA
CDR3aa: CASIGGYTEAFF
CDR3nt: TGTGCCAGTATCGGGGGTTACACTGAAGCTTTCTTT

d_gene: NA
v_gene: TRBV9
j_gene: TRBJ2-5
abundance: NA
CDR3aa: CASSVGSAVYQETQYF
CDR3nt: TGTGCCAGCAGCGTAGGGTCAGCGGTCTACCAAGAGACCCAGTACTTC

d_gene: TRBD1
v_gene: TRBV5-1
j_gene: TRBJ1-6
abundance: NA
CDR3aa: CASSLRQGGNSPLHF
CDR3nt: TGCGCCAGCAGCTTGAGGCAGGGGGGCAATTCACCCCTCCACTTT

d_gene: NA
v_gene: TRBV2
j_gene: TRBJ2-1
abundance: NA
CDR3aa: CASLRVTPGKGGEQFF
CDR3nt: TGTGCCAGCTTGAGGGTGACTCCCGGGAAGGGAGGTGAGCAGTTCTTC

d_gene: NA
v_gene: TRBV6-1
j_gene: TRBJ1-6
abundance: NA
CDR3aa: CASSEGYRAVSLHF
CDR3nt: TGTGCCAGCAGTGAAGGATACAGGGCGGTTTCCCTCCACTTT

d_gene: NA
v_gene: TRBV5-6
j_gene: TRBJ1-1
abundance: NA
CDR3aa: CASSLDPGTEAFF
CDR3nt: TGTGCCAGCAGCTTGGATCCGGGAACCGAAGCTTTCTTT

d_gene: TRBD2
v_gene: TRBV11-1
j_gene: TRBJ2-1
abundance: NA
CDR3aa: CASPGGAVNEQFF
CDR3nt: TGTGCCAGCCCCGGGGGGGCGGTCAATGAGCAGTTCTTC